The T cell receptor beta chain under discussion was sequenced for a study of regulatory T cells in long-lasting Graves disease. Study-wide points: Accuracy was possibly reduced by small sample size. There were preferences for TRBV28, TRBJ1-2 and TRBJ2-5 in persistent disease.

V lost 6 bases and J lost 6; bases outside the gene matches: 7. Germline-derived CDR1 and CDR2 are SEHNR and FQNEAQ (reference sequence). The CDR3 spans 14 residues. CDR3-region Arm-PCR and iRepertoire HTBI primers produced the TCR beta libraries. Using its own MiXCR run on the multiplex PCR reads, TCRdb lists one record per CDR3 protein. The table lists more than 450,000 distinct CDR3 sequences, roughly 17% of them singletons. Time point here: newly diagnosed GD, antithyroid drugs for less than 3 months. There was RNA extracted from PBMCs, and the TCR library was made from it. Turning to this clonotype: Its antigen is as yet unknown.

The same sample was also studied in work on T cells in Graves' hyperthyroidism and ophthalmopathy.

The sequence was collected from a man in his forties with Graves disease. The rearrangement uses TRBV7-9 and TRBJ2-1; 8 bases fit TRBD2. Specimen: peripheral blood mononuclear cells (PBMCs), collected at new diagnosis, from a patient treated with antithyroid drugs. CDR3 coding DNA: TGTGCCAGCAGAGCCCGGGAGGGAATCAATGAGCAGTTCTTC. Protein sequence: CASRAREGINEQFF. The variable domain in full, with the rest retrieved from reference TRBV7-9 and TRBJ2-1, is DTGVSQNPRHKITKRGQNVTFRCDPISEHNRLYWYRQTLGQGPEFLTYFQNEAQLEKSRLLSDRFSAERPKGSFSTLEIQRTEQGDSAMYLCASRAREGINEQFFGPGTRLTVL.